This T cell receptor beta chain was observed in a study of cytomegalovirus exposure and HLA in healthy donors. Germline V gene sequence: CDR1 LNHDA, CDR2 SQIVND (reference sequence). Trimming left V 5 bases short and J 3 bases short, with 10 bases between. CDR3 length: 14 amino acids. Primers: 60 Vbeta forward and 13 Jbeta reverse. Only in-frame clones appear in the TCRdb table, and some are missing; sequencing was by immunoSEQ multiplex PCR. The repertoire includes around 100,000 clones, 70% to 75% of them detected once, and approximately 15% sits in the top ten. The source is a woman between 18 and 29 years old in good health and CMV-seropositive. Material: PBMCs. This chain uses TRBV19 with TRBJ2-2, with a weak D call TRBD2 (6 bases). CDR3 sequence: CASSSSGYTGELFF. The CDR3 DNA sequence: TGTGCCAGTAGTTCGAGCGGGTACACCGGGGAGCTGTTTTTT.